The 19 T cell receptor beta chains below come from one sample, sequenced in a study of cytomegalovirus exposure and HLA in healthy donors. Primers for the PCR totalled 60 Vbeta and 13 Jbeta. Sequenced by immunoSEQ multiplex PCR; TCRdb stores in-frame clones only, minus some. The sample has around 120,000 clones, approximately 72% seen once. Sequencing was performed on PBMCs. The receptors originated from a human donor in good health.

This clone was seen just once. This chain joins TRBV6-1 and TRBJ1-3, with D unclear. Germline CDR1 and CDR2: MNHNS and SASEGT. The CDR3 sequence is 12 residues long. V lost 6 bases to trimming and J lost 4 bases, with 7 bases between them. DNA of the CDR3: TGTGCCAGCAGCACGGGGGGAAACACCATATATTTT. Translation: CASSTGGNTIYF.

This chain connects TRBV7-8 to TRBJ2-7, with 8 bases fitting TRBD1. This CDR3 has 15 residues. Germline lookup yields CDR1 SGHVS and CDR2 FQNEAQ. V lost 2 bases, J lost 0 bases, and 3 bases stayed unmatched. DNA for the CDR3: TGTGCCAGCAGCTTAAACAGGGGGAGCTCCTACGAGCAGTACTTC. It specifies CASSLNRGSSYEQYF. The full variable domain, with the rest looked up from reference TRBV7-8 and TRBJ2-7, is GAGVSQSPRYKVAKRGQDVALRCDPISGHVSLFWYQQALGQGPEFLTYFQNEAQLDKSGLPSDRFFAERPEGSVSTLKIQRTQQEDSAVYLCASSLNRGSSYEQYFGPGTRLTVT.

V is TRBV11-2 and J is TRBJ2-2, with TRBD1 identical over 8 bases. The trim removed 6 bases at V and 5 bases at J, leaving 5 bases unmatched. The CDR3 contains 14 residues. Germline V gives CDR1 SGHAT, CDR2 FQNNGV. The CDR3 bases are TGTGCCAGCAGGAGGGACAGGAGGACCGGGGAGCTGTTTTTT. Encoded protein: CASRRDRRTGELFF.

This sequence joins TRBV28 and TRBJ1-2; 7 positions agree with TRBD1. The CDR3 totals 13 residues. V lost 6 bases and J lost 4; bases outside the gene matches: 5. The germline gives CDR1 MDHEN, CDR2 SYDVKM. The CDR3: CASRGDSRYGYTF. CDR3 nucleotide sequence: TGTGCCAGCAGGGGGGACAGTCGCTATGGCTACACCTTC.

This clone was found once. V usage is TRBV19 and J usage is TRBJ2-2; maybe TRBD2 (6 bases). Between the trimmed V and J ends, which lost 2 bases and 3 bases, there was a span of 13 bases. CDR1 is LNHDA, CDR2 SQIVND, per germline (reference sequence). The CDR3 has 16 amino acids. CDR3 in amino acids: CASSIKRAGYTGELFF. For the CDR3, the DNA is TGTGCCAGTAGTATAAAGCGGGCCGGGTACACCGGGGAGCTGTTTTTT.

V gene TRBV30 combines with J gene TRBJ1-5; the D gene is possibly TRBD1 (6 bases). V gave up 1 base and J gave up 4 bases, with 8 bases separating them. CDR1 GTSNPN and CDR2 SVGIG come from the germline V gene (reference sequence). There are 13 residues in the CDR3. In nucleotides, the CDR3 is TGTGCCTGGAGTGGAACAGGGAATCAGCCCCAGCATTTT. It yields the protein CAWSGTGNQPQHF.

This clone was observed once. The chain has TRBV27 and TRBJ2-5, with 12 bases aligning to TRBD1. The J call is uncertain, as TRBJ2-7 better fits the DNA end. Germline CDR1 MNHEY, CDR2 SMNVEV (reference sequence). The CDR3 consists of 16 residues. This chain's CDR3 is CASSPGQGAPRYEQYF. The CDR3 DNA reads TGTGCCAGCAGTCCGGGACAGGGGGCGCCACGGTACGAGCAGTACTTC.

J is TRBJ1-2 and V is TRBV4-3; 7 positions agree with TRBD1. From germline, CDR1 is LGHNA and CDR2 YSLEER. Trimming removed 1 base from V and 5 bases from J; junction bases left unmatched: 13. The CDR3 consists of 17 residues. The DNA for the CDR3 is TGCGCCAGCAGCCAAGTCAGACAGGGAAGTATCTGGTATGGCTACACCTTC. It codes for CASSQVRQGSIWYGYTF.

The rearrangement uses TRBV6-6 and TRBJ1-5; D perhaps matches TRBD1 (6 bases). Trimming left V 8 bases short and J 5 bases short, with 16 bases between. Germline CDR1 and CDR2: MNHNY and SVGAGI (reference sequence). The length of the CDR3 is 14 residues. In nucleotides, the CDR3 is TGTGCCAGCCAGCGCAGGGGTTACGATCAGCCCCAGCATTTT. Translating it yields CASQRRGYDQPQHF.

V gene TRBV28 combines with J gene TRBJ2-7, with D possibly TRBD2 on 5 matching bases. Per germline, CDR1 MDHEN and CDR2 SYDVKM. This CDR3 contains 14 residues. The V end was cut by 5 bases, the J end by 5 bases, with 16 bases between. The CDR3 DNA reads as TGTGCCAGCAGTACCGGCGGGCCCTCAAACGAGCAGTACTTC. Its translation is CASSTGGPSNEQYF.

The CDR3 protein is CASSLSRRGWGDGYTF. In DNA form, the CDR3 reads TGTGCCAGCAGCCTTTCGCGGCGGGGATGGGGAGATGGCTACACCTTC. The rearrangement uses TRBV14 and TRBJ1-2; D is ambiguous. The CDR3 loop spans 16 amino acids. Trimming took off 4 bases at V and 6 bases at J, with 21 bases between the two ends. CDR1 and CDR2 from the germline V gene are SGHDN and FVKESK.

The chain employs TRBV9 and TRBJ2-3; 7 nucleotides line up with TRBD2. J lost 0 bases, V lost 0 bases, and 4 bases had no gene match. Germline CDR1 SGDLS, CDR2 YYNGEE. CDR3 size: 16 residues. This CDR3 reads CASSVDYGGSTDTQYF. DNA of the CDR3: TGTGCCAGCAGCGTAGATTACGGGGGGAGCACAGATACGCAGTATTTT.

The gene calls are TRBV9 and TRBJ2-1; 8 nucleotides match TRBD2. The CDR3 length is 15 residues. V dropped 0 bases and J dropped 8; count of bases not matched to a gene: 7. CDR1 and CDR2 (germline): SGDLS, YYNGEE. CDR3 amino acids: CASSVASGSTYEQFF. The CDR3 DNA is TGTGCCAGCAGCGTAGCGAGCGGGAGTACGTATGAGCAGTTCTTC. Full variable domain (rest looked up from reference TRBV9 and TRBJ2-1): DSGVTQTPKHLITATGQRVTLRCSPRSGDLSVYWYQQSLDQGLQFLIQYYNGEERAKGNILERFSAQQFPDLHSELNLSSLELGDSALYFCASSVASGSTYEQFFGPGTRLTVL.

The chain is built from TRBV2 and TRBJ1-4; D is unclear. Trimming cost V 6 bases and J 1 base, with 15 bases left between them. Germline V gene lookup returns CDR1 SNHLY and CDR2 FYNNEI. This CDR3 region has 16 residues. CDR3 amino acids: CASSLQGRKTNEKLFF. DNA of the CDR3: TGTGCCAGCAGCCTCCAAGGGAGGAAAACTAATGAAAAACTGTTTTTT. The whole variable domain, filled in from reference TRBV2 and TRBJ1-4, reads EPEVTQTPSHQVTQMGQEVILRCVPISNHLYFYWYRQILGQKVEFLVSFYNNEISEKSEIFDDQFSVERPDGSNFTLKIRSTKLEDSAMYFCASSLQGRKTNEKLFFGSGTQLSVL.

This clone was counted between two and nine times. This sequence joins TRBV6-5 and TRBJ1-1, with unresolved D. This CDR3 region has 12 residues. The ends were cut back, 5 bases at V and 4 bases at J, with 8 bases in the middle. Germline CDR1 is MNHEY and CDR2 is SVGAGI. The CDR3 reads CASSVSSTEAFF. DNA for the CDR3: TGTGCCAGCAGTGTTAGTAGCACTGAAGCTTTCTTT.

This clone was seen a few times. V gene TRBV2 combines with J gene TRBJ2-7; TRBD1 aligns across 10 bases. This CDR3 spans 15 amino acids. Trimming took 6 bases from V and 4 from J; bases not matched to a gene: 9. Germline CDR1 SNHLY, CDR2 FYNNEI. CDR3 region: CASRGQGLSLYEQYF. The CDR3 DNA is TGTGCCAGCAGGGGACAGGGGCTGTCCTTATACGAGCAGTACTTC.

The gene calls are TRBV29-1 and TRBJ2-3, with 8 nucleotides matching TRBD2. CDR3 length equals 15 residues. V was clipped by 4 bases and J by 3 bases; unmatched bases: 9. Germline V gene data show CDR1 as SQVTM and CDR2 as ANQGSEA. The CDR3 sequence is CSVGFRLARTDTQYF. Here the CDR3 DNA reads TGCAGCGTTGGATTTAGACTAGCGCGGACAGATACGCAGTATTTT.

This clone was seen only a few times. The CDR3 loop reads CASSQEPNQGYDIQYF. DNA for the CDR3: TGTGCCAGCAGCCAAGAGCCCAACCAGGGCTATGACATTCAGTACTTC. The chain joins TRBV4-2 to TRBJ2-4; D possibly corresponds to TRBD1 (5 bases). Germline assignment: CDR1 LGHNA and CDR2 YNFKEQ. The V end was cut by 0 bases, the J end by 8 bases, with 17 bases between. This CDR3 region has 16 residues.

This chain connects TRBV29-1 to TRBJ2-3; no definite D call. The germline V and J ends were trimmed by 4 bases and 2 bases, with 19 bases remaining between them. This CDR3 contains 16 residues. The germline V gene has CDR1 SQVTM and CDR2 ANQGSEA. The CDR3 DNA reads TGCAGCGTTGTCCCCCTCTTACGGCAGGCCACAGATACGCAGTATTTT. Protein sequence: CSVVPLLRQATDTQYF.